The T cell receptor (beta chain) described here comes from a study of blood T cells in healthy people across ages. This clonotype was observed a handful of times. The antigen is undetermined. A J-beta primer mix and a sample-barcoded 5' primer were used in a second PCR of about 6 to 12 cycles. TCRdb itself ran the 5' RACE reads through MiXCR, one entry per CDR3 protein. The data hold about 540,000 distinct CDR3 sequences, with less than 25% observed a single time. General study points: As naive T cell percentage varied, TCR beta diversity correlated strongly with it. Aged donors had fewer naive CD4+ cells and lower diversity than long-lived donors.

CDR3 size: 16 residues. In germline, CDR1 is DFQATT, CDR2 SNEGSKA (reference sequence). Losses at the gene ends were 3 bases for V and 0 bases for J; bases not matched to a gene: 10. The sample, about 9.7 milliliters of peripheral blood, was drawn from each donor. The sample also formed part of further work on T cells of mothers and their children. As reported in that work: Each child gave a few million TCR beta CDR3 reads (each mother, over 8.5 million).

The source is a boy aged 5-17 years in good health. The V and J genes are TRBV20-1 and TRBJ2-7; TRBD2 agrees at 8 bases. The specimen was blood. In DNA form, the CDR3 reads TGCAGTGCTAGCTGGGGGGCGGGGGGCCTCTCCTACGAGCAGTACTTC. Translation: CSASWGAGGLSYEQYF.